This T cell receptor beta chain was documented in a study of blood T cell repertoires in COVID-19. Looking at the study overall: The cDNA or gDNA used as material had been derived from T cells, B-cell-depleted T cells, or PBMCs.

As originally analysed: Scientists estimated how many nucleated cells there were by amplifying reference gene primers. Clones were read by immunoSEQ multiplex PCR, and TCRdb kept only the in-frame ones, dropping some. V, J and clone size are those of that table, while D and trimming were read from the DNA. The table lists 95,000 to 150,000 clones, 84% of them singletons. This clone showed up just a few times. Participants, about 18 to 90 years old, spanned some 23 US areas. Clinical history as reported by participants underpinned cohort assignment. This CDR3 spans 13 amino acids. From germline, CDR1 is LNHDA and CDR2 SQIVND (reference sequence). J lost 8 bases, V lost 8 bases, and 4 bases had no gene match.

The genes are TRBV19 and TRBJ2-1; 12 bases agree with TRBD2. This clonotype was sampled from a woman in her thirties who had recovered from COVID-19. The sequencing sample was made of PBMCs or T cells enriched from blood (not recorded which). The CDR3 nucleotides read TGTGCCAGTGGACTAGCGGGATCAGATGAGCAGTTCTTC. Protein: CASGLAGSDEQFF.